This TCR beta chain was retrieved from a study of blood T cell repertoires in COVID-19. TCRdb's copy holds only in-frame clones and misses some; the assay was immunoSEQ multiplex PCR. The top ten hold approximately 8% of the sample, which has roughly 52,000 clones, more than 70% seen once. This receptor was taken from a man in his fifties or sixties with active COVID-19. The sequencing sample was made of peripheral blood.

CDR3: CATSGQGANEQYF. CDR3 coding DNA: TGTGCCACTTCGGGACAGGGGGCGAACGAGCAGTACTTC. V usage is TRBV27 and J usage is TRBJ2-7; 12 nucleotides line up with TRBD1. With 10 bases clipped from V and 5 bases from J, the junction kept 6 bases outside the gene matches. Germline CDR1 and CDR2: MNHEY and SMNVEV (reference sequence). The CDR3 is 13 residues long.